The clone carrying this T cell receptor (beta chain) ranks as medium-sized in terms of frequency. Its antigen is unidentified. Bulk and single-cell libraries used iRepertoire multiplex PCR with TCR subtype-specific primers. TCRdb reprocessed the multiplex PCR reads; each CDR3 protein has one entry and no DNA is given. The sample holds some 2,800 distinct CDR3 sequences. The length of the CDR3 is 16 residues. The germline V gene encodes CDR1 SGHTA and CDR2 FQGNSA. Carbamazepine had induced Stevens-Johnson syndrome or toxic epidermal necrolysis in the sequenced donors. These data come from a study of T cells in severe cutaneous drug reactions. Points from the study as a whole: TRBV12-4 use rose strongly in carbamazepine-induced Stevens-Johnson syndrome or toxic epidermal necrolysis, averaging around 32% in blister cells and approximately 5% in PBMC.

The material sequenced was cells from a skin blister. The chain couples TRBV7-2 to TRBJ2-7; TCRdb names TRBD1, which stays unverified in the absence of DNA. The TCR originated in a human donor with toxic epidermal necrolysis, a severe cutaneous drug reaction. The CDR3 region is CASSPEQGWSDYEQYF.